Below are 19 T cell receptor beta chains sequenced from a single sample in a study of cytotoxic CD8 clonotypes in ibrutinib-treated CLL. Only in-frame clones appear in the TCRdb table, and some are missing; sequencing was by immunoSEQ multiplex PCR. The sample holds fewer than 100,000 clones; around 84% are singletons and the top ten take under 6.5%. The specimen was PBMCs, collected before ibrutinib treatment. The source of these receptors is a human donor with chronic lymphocytic leukemia.

V gene TRBV9 combines with J gene TRBJ1-2; no reliable D call. CDR1 and CDR2 (germline): SGDLS, YYNGEE. The length of the CDR3 is 17 residues. Trimming took off 2 bases at V and 0 bases at J, with 17 bases between the two ends. This CDR3 reads CASSVLPGAEANYGYTF. The CDR3, as DNA: TGTGCCAGCAGCGTCCTCCCCGGCGCGGAAGCTAACTATGGCTACACCTTC. The full variable domain, with the rest looked up from reference TRBV9 and TRBJ1-2, is DSGVTQTPKHLITATGQRVTLRCSPRSGDLSVYWYQQSLDQGLQFLIQYYNGEERAKGNILERFSAQQFPDLHSELNLSSLELGDSALYFCASSVLPGAEANYGYTFGSGTRLTVV.

This CDR3 is CASSPGRGPIYEQYF. The DNA for the CDR3 is TGTGCCAGCAGCCCCGGGCGCGGGCCGATCTACGAGCAGTACTTC. The chain is built from TRBV7-6 and TRBJ2-7; TRBD2 is a possible D gene (5 bases). Trimming removed 5 bases from V and 3 bases from J, with 17 bases in between. The CDR3 consists of 15 residues. Germline V CDR1 and CDR2: SGHVS, FNYEAQ.

The V call is TRBV5-4, the J call TRBJ2-7; 8 bases are shared with TRBD2. Trimming at V came to 3 bases and at J to 6 bases, leaving 8 bases not matched to a gene. The CDR3 loop spans 14 amino acids. CDR1 and CDR2 (germline): SGHNT, YYREEE (reference sequence). The CDR3 region is CASSSGREGGEQYF. In DNA form, the CDR3 reads TGTGCCAGCAGCTCGGGACGGGAGGGGGGCGAGCAGTACTTC.

V and J are TRBV7-6 and TRBJ2-3; the match to TRBD2 covers 8 bases. The CDR3 length is 18 residues. The germline V gene has CDR1 SGHVS and CDR2 FNYEAQ. Germline trimming cut 6 bases from V and 1 base from J; bases unmatched to any gene: 15. CDR3 DNA sequence: TGTGCCAGCAGTTCAAAATCCAGCGGGAGTAAGGGCACAGATACGCAGTATTTT. Its protein is CASSSKSSGSKGTDTQYF.

This clone was counted a few times. The chain recombines TRBV5-5 with TRBJ1-2; weak D call: TRBD1 (5 bases). The V gene lost 0 bases and the J gene lost 5 bases, with 8 bases spanning the gap. CDR1 SGHKS and CDR2 YYEKEE come from the germline V gene (reference sequence). The CDR3 sequence is 13 residues long. CDR3 in amino acids: CASSLDRPYGYTF. The CDR3 bases are TGTGCCAGCAGCTTGGACAGGCCGTATGGCTACACCTTC.

The V gene is TRBV9, the J gene TRBJ2-3, with 7 bases identical to TRBD2. Losses at the gene ends were 1 base for V and 0 bases for J; bases not matched to a gene: 5. CDR1 is SGDLS and CDR2 is YYNGEE in the germline V gene. CDR3 length: 16 amino acids. This CDR3 is CASSVLADTSTDTQYF. The CDR3 nucleotides read TGTGCCAGCAGCGTACTAGCGGATACTAGCACAGATACGCAGTATTTT.

The rearrangement links TRBV6-1 to TRBJ2-7; D is unresolved. V was cut by 7 bases and J by 0 bases, with 4 bases left in between. Germline loops: CDR1 MNHNS, CDR2 SASEGT. The CDR3 has 11 residues. The CDR3 DNA sequence: TGTGCCAGCATGACCTCCTACGAGCAGTACTTC. Protein product: CASMTSYEQYF.

This clone was recorded a few times. This chain's CDR3 is CASSRGLAGESGANVLTF. In DNA, the CDR3 is TGTGCCAGCAGCAGGGGACTAGCGGGAGAATCTGGGGCCAACGTCCTGACTTTC. The genes are TRBV5-4 and TRBJ2-6; 14 nucleotides align to TRBD2. Germline V gives CDR1 SGHNT, CDR2 YYREEE (reference sequence). This CDR3 region has 18 residues. The V gene end was trimmed by 4 bases and the J gene end by 1 base; junction bases not matched to a gene: 4.

This clone was found a few times. The genes are TRBV30 and TRBJ2-7; 10 nucleotides agree with TRBD2. The CDR3 runs to 16 residues. Germline V lookup: CDR1 GTSNPN, CDR2 SVGIG (reference sequence). The junction had 11 bases not matched to a gene; V was cut back by 3 bases and J by 3 bases. CDR3 nucleotides: TGTGCCTGGAGATTAAAATCTAGCGGGAGATACTACGAGCAGTACTTC. Translation gives CAWRLKSSGRYYEQYF. The whole variable domain, filled in from reference TRBV30 and TRBJ2-7, reads SQTIHQWPATLVQPVGSPLSLECTVEGTSNPNLYWYRQAAGRGLQLLFYSVGIGQISSEVPQNLSASRPQDRQFILSSKKLLLSDSGFYLCAWRLKSSGRYYEQYFGPGTRLTVT.

The CDR3 DNA follows: TGTGCCAGCCGTAGCGGACTCACAGATACGCAGTATTTT. Protein sequence: CASRSGLTDTQYF. The chain recombines TRBV6-5 with TRBJ2-3, with a possible D match to TRBD2 (6 bases). Germline V lookup: CDR1 MNHEY, CDR2 SVGAGI. The CDR3 loop spans 13 amino acids. V gave up 8 bases and J gave up 2 bases, with 11 bases separating them.

The chain joins TRBV5-1 to TRBJ2-3; D call uncertain. Trimming removed 4 bases from V and 2 bases from J, with 8 bases in between. CDR3 length: 13 amino acids. CDR1 SGHRS and CDR2 YFSETQ come from the germline V gene. The CDR3 DNA follows: TGCGCCAGCAGCCTGCTACCCACAGATACGCAGTATTTT. It codes for CASSLLPTDTQYF.

The chain employs TRBV7-9 and TRBJ2-3; no clear D. Germline assignment: CDR1 SEHNR and CDR2 FQNEAQ (reference sequence). The CDR3 is made up of 14 amino acids. V lost 8 bases and J 0 bases, leaving 12 bases between the germline ends. The CDR3 DNA reads TGTGCCAGCGGAATGGGAACAAGCACAGATACGCAGTATTTT. It encodes CASGMGTSTDTQYF.

The chain has TRBV13 and TRBJ2-2; 7 positions agree with TRBD1. Unmatched junction bases numbered 17, after V lost 5 bases and J lost 2 bases. Germline CDR1 is PRHDT and CDR2 is FYEKMQ (reference sequence). The CDR3 contains 19 residues. The CDR3: CASSPYATGVSLNTGELFF. The CDR3 nucleotides are TGTGCCAGCAGCCCTTATGCTACAGGGGTCAGCCTAAACACCGGGGAGCTGTTTTTT. Full variable domain (outside the CDR3, taken from reference TRBV13 and TRBJ2-2): AAGVIQSPRHLIKEKRETATLKCYPIPRHDTVYWYQQGPGQDPQFLISFYEKMQSDKGSIPDRFSAQQFSDYHSELNMSSLELGDSALYFCASSPYATGVSLNTGELFFGEGSRLTVL.

V is TRBV18 and J is TRBJ2-7, with 10 bases matching TRBD1. Looked up from germline, CDR1 is KGHSH and CDR2 is LQKENI. The ends lost 3 bases at V and 5 bases at J; junction bases unmatched: 7. This CDR3 comprises 15 residues. The CDR3 reads CASSPPGQGFHEQYF. The CDR3, as DNA: TGTGCCAGCTCACCTCCGGGACAGGGGTTCCACGAGCAGTACTTC.

The chain couples TRBV12-1 to TRBJ2-2; TRBD2, the D gene given by the table, was not confirmed from the DNA. TRBV12-1 is marked as a pseudogene. CDR3 length: 21 residues. The CDR3 sequence is CASSSCGFCCGRDGGTGELFF. The DNA for the CDR3 is TGTGCCAGCAGCTCTTGTGGCTTCTGTTGCGGGAGGGATGGTGGCACCGGGGAGCTGTTTTTT.

The gene calls are TRBV7-8 and TRBJ2-7, with 8 bases fitting TRBD2. Germline V gene data show CDR1 as SGHVS and CDR2 as FQNEAQ. Unmatched junction bases numbered 10, after V lost 6 bases and J lost 3 bases. This CDR3 spans 15 amino acids. The CDR3, as DNA: TGTGCCAGCAGTTCAAGGGCGGGAGGAAGCTACGAGCAGTACTTC. Protein product: CASSSRAGGSYEQYF.

The chain couples TRBV4-3 to TRBJ1-2; D is possibly TRBD1 (5 bases). V was shortened by 2 bases and J by 6 bases, with 19 bases between the two germline ends. The CDR3 is 16 amino acids. The germline CDR1 and CDR2 sequences are LGHNA and YSLEER. The CDR3 DNA is TGCGCCAGCAGCCAATCCTACCTAGCAGGGTGGAATGGCTACACCTTC. It yields the protein CASSQSYLAGWNGYTF.

This chain uses TRBV23-1 with TRBJ1-2, with D perhaps TRBD1 (6 bases). TRBV23-1 is given ORF status, its function remaining uncertain. The length of the CDR3 is 14 residues. V shed 4 bases and J shed 8 bases, with 17 bases lying between them. The CDR3 sequence is CASSLPNRERGYTF. The CDR3 DNA reads as TGCGCCAGCAGTCTCCCAAACAGGGAGCGCGGCTACACCTTC.

The count of this clone is one. V and J are TRBV25-1 and TRBJ2-5; D is unclear. Trimming pared 6 bases from V and 4 bases from J, leaving 3 bases between. This CDR3 region has 10 residues. Germline CDR1 is MGHDK and CDR2 is SYGVNS. Here the CDR3 DNA reads TGTGCCAGCAGAAGAGAGACCCAGTACTTC. It yields the protein CASRRETQYF.